The 13 T cell receptor beta chains listed next were all sequenced from one sample in a study of blood T cell repertoires in COVID-19. Profiling relied on immunoSEQ multiplex PCR, and the TCRdb table lists in-frame clones only, not all of them. This table holds fewer than 600,000 clones, roughly 89% found once. Sequencing was carried out using peripheral blood. The source of these receptors is a man aged 18 to 30 with COVID-19, enrolled during active disease.

The chain uses TRBV5-1 and TRBJ2-1; 8 bases match TRBD2. V lost 4 bases and J lost 6; bases outside the gene matches: 9. The CDR3 spans 15 residues. CDR1 and CDR2 from the germline V gene are SGHRS and YFSETQ. The CDR3 loop is CASSPTSGLPNEQFF. In nucleotides, the CDR3 is TGCGCCAGCAGCCCCACTAGCGGCCTTCCCAATGAGCAGTTCTTC.

V is TRBV12-5 and J is TRBJ2-5; 10 bases line up with TRBD1. Per the germline V gene, CDR1 is LGHNT and CDR2 is FRNRAP. CDR3 length: 15 residues. After removal of 6 bases from V and 4 bases from J, the junction contained 8 bases not matched to a gene. In nucleotides, the CDR3 is TGTGCTAGTGGCCCCGGGACAGGGGTTGTAGAGACCCAGTACTTC. The encoded protein is CASGPGTGVVETQYF.

The gene calls are TRBV10-1 and TRBJ2-2, with TRBD2 as a possible D gene (5 bases). This CDR3 has 14 residues. Germline CDR1 and CDR2: WNHNN and SYGVQD (reference sequence). V was trimmed by 0 bases and J by 4 bases, leaving 6 bases between them. CDR3 sequence: CASSESGSTGELFF. Here the CDR3 DNA reads TGCGCCAGCAGTGAGTCGGGGAGCACCGGGGAGCTGTTTTTT.

The CDR3 region has the DNA TGTGCCAGCAGCCCACCGGGACTAAAATACAATGAGCAGTTCTTC. Protein product: CASSPPGLKYNEQFF. The V call is TRBV14, the J call TRBJ2-1; 7 nucleotides agree with TRBD2. CDR3 length: 15 residues. V shed 4 bases and J 4 bases; nucleotides not matched to a gene: 7. CDR1 SGHDN and CDR2 FVKESK come from the germline V gene.

This sequence joins TRBV11-3 and TRBJ2-6; D is perhaps TRBD2 (5 bases). Germline loops: CDR1 SGHNT, CDR2 YENEEA. This CDR3 is built from 17 residues. V gave up 3 bases and J gave up 1 base, with 13 bases separating them. CDR3: CASSLRTAGSGANVLTF. For the CDR3, the DNA is TGTGCCAGCAGCTTGAGGACGGCGGGTTCTGGGGCCAACGTCCTGACTTTC.

The V call is TRBV18, the J call TRBJ1-5; no firm D call. V lost 5 bases, J lost 6 bases, and 11 bases lay in between. The CDR3 is 13 amino acids. In germline, CDR1 is KGHSH, CDR2 LQKENI. CDR3 amino acids: CASSGLAVQPQHF. In DNA, the CDR3 is TGTGCCAGCTCAGGGCTGGCCGTTCAGCCCCAGCATTTT.

The chain carries TRBV21-1 and TRBJ2-7; the table names TRBD2, a call not compared with the DNA. TRBV21-1 is an annotated pseudogene. This CDR3 spans 10 amino acids. CDR3 in DNA: TGTGCCAGCAGCTACTACGAGCAGTACTTC. This codes for CASSYYEQYF.

This clone was detected only a few times. This chain joins TRBV6-5 and TRBJ2-7; TRBD2 is a possible D gene (6 bases). Germline-derived CDR1 and CDR2 are MNHEY and SVGAGI. Trimming pared 6 bases from V and 0 bases from J, leaving 15 bases between. This CDR3 is 15 amino acids long. The CDR3 bases are TGTGCCAGCAGCAAGGGACTCTCCAGCTCCTACGAGCAGTACTTC. Residues: CASSKGLSSSYEQYF.

This clone was recorded once. The chain links TRBV29-1 to TRBJ2-7; 9 bases align to TRBD2. Germline assignment: CDR1 SQVTM and CDR2 ANQGSEA. With V trimmed by 6 bases and J by 2 bases, 2 bases remained unmatched. This CDR3 has 12 residues. The CDR3 protein is CSVGLAAYEQYF. CDR3 coding DNA: TGCAGCGTGGGACTAGCTGCCTACGAGCAGTACTTC.

This chain uses TRBV7-2 with TRBJ2-3, with a weak D call TRBD2 (6 bases). Germline V lookup: CDR1 SGHTA, CDR2 FQGNSA. CDR3 length: 15 residues. V lost 2 bases, J lost 2 bases, and 11 bases lay in between. This CDR3 reads CASSLTGTPTDTQYF. DNA of the CDR3: TGTGCCAGCAGCTTAACCGGGACTCCCACAGATACGCAGTATTTT.

This rearrangement joins TRBV5-1 to TRBJ1-1; TRBD1 matches 8 bases. CDR1 and CDR2 (germline): SGHRS, YFSETQ. The CDR3 totals 15 residues. After removal of 1 base from V and 1 base from J, the junction contained 3 bases not matched to a gene. CDR3 sequence: CASSLTGTGNTEAFF. The CDR3 nucleotides are TGCGCCAGCAGCTTGACGGGGACAGGGAACACTGAAGCTTTCTTT.

This clone appeared a single time. The chain uses TRBV5-8 and TRBJ2-7, with D uncertain. Trimming shortened V by 0 bases and J by 1 base, and 11 bases separated the two germline ends. Germline V lookup: CDR1 SGHTS, CDR2 YDEGEE. This CDR3 has 15 amino acids. The chain's CDR3 is CASSLVQVLSYEQYF. The DNA of the CDR3 is TGTGCCAGCAGCTTGGTCCAGGTCCTTTCCTACGAGCAGTACTTC.

This clone has a single count. The gene calls are TRBV5-1 and TRBJ1-1; a weak D match, TRBD1 (6 bases). Trimming pared 0 bases from V and 5 bases from J, leaving 23 bases between. Germline V gene sequence: CDR1 SGHRS, CDR2 YFSETQ. This CDR3 has 18 amino acids. The CDR3 is CASSLALVRDTPGTEAFF. CDR3 sequence (DNA): TGCGCCAGCAGCTTGGCCCTAGTTCGGGACACCCCAGGGACTGAAGCTTTCTTT.